This is a list of T cell receptor beta chains from one sample in a study of cytomegalovirus exposure and HLA in healthy donors. Data came from immunoSEQ multiplex PCR; TCRdb stores just in-frame clones and leaves some out. In the table there are 200,000 or so clones, approximately 88% of which are singletons. The sequencing sample was made of PBMCs. Source of these receptors: a boy between 2 and 10 years old in good health and CMV-seronegative. Both conserved end residues are part of each CDR3. The D gene is left open where the match is weak. Clone sizes are given selectively: once, few, many, or a class where the clone is expanded.

CDR3 DNA: TGTGCCTGGAGTGGACAGGGGTGGTTTTCTGGGGCCAACGTCCTGACTTTC
CDR3 protein: CAWSGQGWFSGANVLTF
clone size: NA
V gene: TRBV30
D gene: TRBD1
CDR3 length: 17
J gene: TRBJ2-6

CDR3 DNA: TGCGCCAGCAGTCCTCAGGGAGGACATCTACTCTACGAGCAGTACTTC
CDR3 protein: CASSPQGGHLLYEQYF
clone size: few
V gene: TRBV5-1
D gene: NA
CDR3 length: 16
J gene: TRBJ2-7

CDR3 DNA: TGTGCCTGGAGCGCAACGGGCAATCAGCCCCAGCATTTT
CDR3 protein: CAWSATGNQPQHF
clone size: NA
V gene: TRBV30
D gene: NA
CDR3 length: 13
J gene: TRBJ1-5

CDR3 DNA: TGTGCCAGCAGCTTTTCGGGGGAATACACAGATACGCAGTATTTT
CDR3 protein: CASSFSGEYTDTQYF
clone size: NA
V gene: TRBV7-9
D gene: NA
CDR3 length: 15
J gene: TRBJ2-3

CDR3 DNA: TGTGCTAGTGGTTTGGGGGCAGGGGGCTATCAGCCCCAGCATTTT
CDR3 protein: CASGLGAGGYQPQHF
clone size: once
V gene: TRBV12-5
D gene: TRBD1
CDR3 length: 15
J gene: TRBJ1-5

CDR3 DNA: TGTGCCAGCAGTCCCGAGACTAGCGGGAGTCTACATGAGCAGTTCTTC
CDR3 protein: CASSPETSGSLHEQFF
clone size: NA
V gene: TRBV27
D gene: TRBD2
CDR3 length: 16
J gene: TRBJ2-1

CDR3 DNA: TGCGCCAGCAGCTCGGGACTAGATACCGGGGAGCTGTTTTTT
CDR3 protein: CASSSGLDTGELFF
clone size: NA
V gene: TRBV5-1
D gene: TRBD2
CDR3 length: 14
J gene: TRBJ2-2

CDR3 DNA: TGCAGCGTTGAAGATGAGACAGGAGATTACGAGCAGTACTTC
CDR3 protein: CSVEDETGDYEQYF
clone size: NA
V gene: TRBV29-1
D gene: NA
CDR3 length: 14
J gene: TRBJ2-7

CDR3 DNA: TGTGCCAGAAGCGTAAGGAAGACAGGGGACTGTTACAATGAGCAGTTCTTC
CDR3 protein: CARSVRKTGDCYNEQFF
clone size: NA
V gene: TRBV5-3
D gene: TRBD1
CDR3 length: 17
J gene: TRBJ2-1

CDR3 DNA: TGTGCCAGCAGTGGAAACAGGTCGCCGAGCTCCTACAATGAGCAGTTCTTC
CDR3 protein: CASSGNRSPSSYNEQFF
clone size: NA
V gene: TRBV2
D gene: NA
CDR3 length: 17
J gene: TRBJ2-1

CDR3 DNA: TGTGCCAGCAGTCCTGGGACAGCTGGGGCCAACGTCCTGACTTTC
CDR3 protein: CASSPGTAGANVLTF
clone size: NA
V gene: TRBV7-9
D gene: TRBD1
CDR3 length: 15
J gene: TRBJ2-6

CDR3 DNA: TGTGCCAGCAGTGGAACAGTAGGTTACGAGCAGTACTTC
CDR3 protein: CASSGTVGYEQYF
clone size: NA
V gene: TRBV5-6
D gene: NA
CDR3 length: 13
J gene: TRBJ2-7

CDR3 DNA: TGTGCCAGCAGCCCCCCTCCGGGAGACAGGGGATCTCCCGGGGCCAACGTCCTGACTTTC
CDR3 protein: CASSPPPGDRGSPGANVLTF
clone size: NA
V gene: TRBV21-1
D gene: NA
CDR3 length: 20
J gene: TRBJ2-6

CDR3 DNA: TGTGCCAGCAGCTTTGGTAGCGGGAGTTACGAGCAGTACTTC
CDR3 protein: CASSFGSGSYEQYF
clone size: NA
V gene: TRBV11-2
D gene: TRBD2
CDR3 length: 14
J gene: TRBJ2-7

CDR3 DNA: TGTGCCAGCAGTTCACTAACAGGGTTAACTGAAGCTTTCTTT
CDR3 protein: CASSSLTGLTEAFF
clone size: NA
V gene: TRBV27
D gene: NA
CDR3 length: 14
J gene: TRBJ1-1

CDR3 DNA: TGTGCCAGCAGGGTATCCCTTTGGGAGGATCAGCCCCAGCATTTT
CDR3 protein: CASRVSLWEDQPQHF
clone size: NA
V gene: TRBV27
D gene: NA
CDR3 length: 15
J gene: TRBJ1-5

CDR3 DNA: TGTGCCAGCAGCCCGCCCAGCCAGCGGGGGGGGGTTTGGTACTTC
CDR3 protein: CASSPPSQRGGVWYF
clone size: once
V gene: TRBV7-2
D gene: TRBD2
CDR3 length: 15
J gene: TRBJ2-4

CDR3 DNA: TGTGCCAGCAGCCCCCCGTGGGAGGGGAGCACAGATACGCAGTATTTT
CDR3 protein: CASSPPWEGSTDTQYF
clone size: NA
V gene: TRBV5-6
D gene: TRBD2
CDR3 length: 16
J gene: TRBJ2-3

CDR3 DNA: TGCGCCAGCAGTCTGCAACCCTCCGGGACTAGCGGGTCCTACGAGCAGTACTTC
CDR3 protein: CASSLQPSGTSGSYEQYF
clone size: NA
V gene: TRBV5-1
D gene: TRBD2
CDR3 length: 18
J gene: TRBJ2-7

CDR3 DNA: TGTGCCAGCAGCTTTCTGGGGGGGGACGGAGGCACTGAAGCTTTCTTT
CDR3 protein: CASSFLGGDGGTEAFF
clone size: NA
V gene: TRBV7-6
D gene: NA
CDR3 length: 16
J gene: TRBJ1-1

CDR3 DNA: TGTGCCAGCAGCCCCGGGTCAGCTAACTATGGCTACACCTTC
CDR3 protein: CASSPGSANYGYTF
clone size: NA
V gene: TRBV11-2
D gene: NA
CDR3 length: 14
J gene: TRBJ1-2

CDR3 DNA: TGTGCCAGCAGCTTATTAGCGGGAGTCACCGGGGAGCTGTTTTTT
CDR3 protein: CASSLLAGVTGELFF
clone size: NA
V gene: TRBV7-9
D gene: TRBD2
CDR3 length: 15
J gene: TRBJ2-2

CDR3 DNA: TGTGCCAGCAGTTTCCCCAGGGGAAAGAGCTCCTACAATGAGCAGTTCTTC
CDR3 protein: CASSFPRGKSSYNEQFF
clone size: NA
V gene: TRBV27
D gene: NA
CDR3 length: 17
J gene: TRBJ2-1